The 15 T cell receptor beta chains listed next were all sequenced from one sample in a study of T cells after yellow fever vaccination. Each CDR3 protein gets one entry after TCRdb re-called the 5' RACE reads with MiXCR. This table has a few hundred thousand distinct CDR3 sequences, 6.5% to 7.5% appearing once. The material was CD4+ T cells sorted from PBMCs, obtained on the day of the yellow fever booster vaccination. Every receptor here comes from a man aged 25-40 years who received the YFV17D yellow fever vaccine.

The chain joins TRBV20-1 to TRBJ2-3, with TRBD1 matching over 8 bases. CDR3 length: 15 residues. Germline lookup yields CDR1 DFQATT and CDR2 SNEGSKA (reference sequence). The DNA for the CDR3 is TGCAGCCCGAGAGGGACAGGCTTTTACACAGATACGCAGTATTTT. Its protein product is CSPRGTGFYTDTQYF.

Ten or more counts support this clonotype. The V and J genes are TRBV2 and TRBJ2-1, with 7 bases lining up with TRBD1. This CDR3 spans 17 amino acids. Losses at the gene ends were 10 bases for V and 1 base for J; bases not matched to a gene: 16. Germline CDR1 reads SNHLY; CDR2 reads FYNNEI. The CDR3 DNA sequence: TGTGCCACCATCCGGGACAGATCTTCCAGATCCTACAATGAGCAGTTCTTC. It specifies CATIRDRSSRSYNEQFF.

This sequence joins TRBV7-6 and TRBJ2-5; 8 bases line up with TRBD1. The CDR3 runs to 14 residues. Germline lookup yields CDR1 SGHVS and CDR2 FNYEAQ. V shed 5 bases and J 2 bases; nucleotides not matched to a gene: 4. DNA of the CDR3: TGTGCCAGCAGCCGGAGGACAGGGCAAGAGACCCAGTACTTC. Its translation: CASSRRTGQETQYF.

In its sample, this clonotype was seen many times. The gene calls are TRBV3-1 and TRBJ2-5; perhaps TRBD1 as D (6 bases). V was cut by 2 bases and J by 3 bases, with 7 bases left in between. Germline V gene sequence: CDR1 LGHDT, CDR2 YNNKEL (reference sequence). The CDR3 is made up of 13 amino acids. CDR3 coding DNA: TGTGCCAGCAGCCAATGGGACAAAGAGACCCAGTACTTC. This codes for CASSQWDKETQYF.

The rearrangement joins TRBV5-1 to TRBJ1-1, with D maybe TRBD1 (5 bases). The CDR3 contains 14 residues. Germline V gene data show CDR1 as SGHRS and CDR2 as YFSETQ. The V gene lost 4 bases and the J gene lost 4 bases, with 14 bases spanning the gap. The CDR3 is CASSGGGTFTEAFF. The CDR3 nucleotides are TGCGCCAGCAGCGGCGGGGGGACCTTCACTGAAGCTTTCTTT.

As to this clonotype: A much larger clone differs by one base, so this may be a read error. V and J are TRBV12-5 and TRBJ2-2; TRBD2 is a possible D gene (6 bases). V lost 3 bases and J 1 base, leaving 9 bases between the germline ends. Germline V gene data show CDR1 as LGHNT and CDR2 as FRNRAP. CDR3 size: 15 residues. In DNA, the CDR3 is TGTGCTAGTGGTTTCCGCGGGGTGAACACCGGGGAGCTGTTTTTT. Amino acids: CASGFRGVNTGELFF.

The gene calls are TRBV7-2 and TRBJ2-5; D unclear. CDR1 and CDR2 (germline): SGHTA, FQGNSA. V was shortened by 6 bases and J by 2 bases, with 4 bases between the two germline ends. This CDR3 has 11 residues. The CDR3 bases are TGTGCCAGCAGACAACAAGAGACCCAGTACTTC. It is translated as CASRQQETQYF.

The J gene is TRBJ2-7, the V gene TRBV5-4, with 12 bases that match TRBD2. This CDR3 is built from 14 residues. Unmatched junction bases numbered 4, after V lost 4 bases and J lost 5 bases. Looked up from germline, CDR1 is SGHNT and CDR2 is YYREEE (reference sequence). The CDR3 nucleotides read TGTGCCAGCAGCCCGCGACTAGCGGGAGACGAGCAGTACTTC. Its translation: CASSPRLAGDEQYF.

This sequence joins TRBV5-6 and TRBJ1-2; D uncertain. The CDR3 extends over 13 amino acids. The germline CDR1 and CDR2 sequences are SGHDT and YYEEEE. Trimming stripped 0 bases from V and 4 bases from J, with 7 bases between. The CDR3 loop reads CASSLGAIYGYTF. CDR3 DNA sequence: TGTGCCAGCAGCTTGGGTGCTATCTATGGCTACACCTTC.

Ten or more counts support this clonotype. This sequence joins TRBV9 and TRBJ2-7; D possibly uses TRBD1 or TRBD2 (7 bases each). The CDR3 has 16 residues. Germline V lookup: CDR1 SGDLS, CDR2 YYNGEE. The V gene lost 0 bases and the J gene lost 2 bases, with 15 bases spanning the gap. The CDR3 loop is CASSVGEGALAYEQYF. The CDR3 nucleotides are TGTGCCAGCAGCGTAGGGGAGGGGGCGCTGGCCTACGAGCAGTACTTC.

The chain couples TRBV5-5 to TRBJ1-5; D is unclear. The CDR3 extends over 13 amino acids. In germline, CDR1 is SGHKS, CDR2 YYEKEE (reference sequence). V lost 4 bases and J lost 6, with 11 bases in between. The CDR3 DNA reads as TGTGCCAGCAGCAAGGGTTTCGTTCAGCCCCAGCATTTT. Its translation is CASSKGFVQPQHF.

The chain joins TRBV20-1 to TRBJ1-5; D is possibly TRBD1 (6 bases). V dropped 3 bases and J dropped 6 bases, with 12 bases sitting between them. Germline V gives CDR1 DFQATT, CDR2 SNEGSKA (reference sequence). CDR3 size: 13 residues. CDR3 DNA sequence: TGCAGTGCTAGGGGGGCCCTCGGTCAGCCCCAGCATTTT. The encoded protein is CSARGALGQPQHF.

This clonotype was observed at least ten times. V and J are TRBV7-9 and TRBJ2-3; D is tentatively TRBD1 or TRBD2 (5 bases each). In germline, CDR1 is SEHNR, CDR2 FQNEAQ (reference sequence). CDR3 length: 14 amino acids. The germline V and J ends were trimmed by 4 bases and 5 bases, with 13 bases remaining between them. The CDR3: CASSSNGGGDTQYF. Here the CDR3 DNA reads TGTGCCAGCAGCTCGAATGGGGGTGGAGATACGCAGTATTTT.

This clonotype was recorded at least ten times. This chain joins TRBV11-2 and TRBJ2-2; no definite D call. Germline loops: CDR1 SGHAT, CDR2 FQNNGV. Trimming took 1 base from V and 1 from J, leaving 7 bases between them. There are 15 residues in the CDR3. The CDR3 region has the DNA TGTGCCAGCAGCTTAGCGAGGCAGAACACCGGGGAGCTGTTTTTT. Its translation is CASSLARQNTGELFF.

This clonotype was seen at least ten times. The rearrangement uses TRBV11-1 and TRBJ1-2; 8 nucleotides match TRBD1. The CDR3 loop spans 18 amino acids. Germline V gives CDR1 SGHAT, CDR2 FQDESV (reference sequence). Trimming removed 4 bases from V and 0 bases from J; junction bases left unmatched: 13. The CDR3 region is CASSSVAGQELANYGYTF. The CDR3 bases are TGTGCCAGCAGCTCCGTGGCGGGACAGGAACTAGCTAACTATGGCTACACCTTC.